The 10 T cell receptor beta chains below come from one sample, sequenced in a study of cytomegalovirus exposure and HLA in healthy donors (TCRdb year 2017). Library preparation was by the immunoSEQ multiplex PCR assay. A mixture of 60 forward primers for TCR Vbeta segments and 13 reverse primers for TCR Jbeta segments was used in the multiplex PCR. The clones in this table, taken by TCRdb from immuneACCESS, are in-frame only. Not every clone is retained; where verified, under half of the shortfall comes from an unresolved V gene, and the cause of the rest is unknown. The sample table contains approximately 120,000 clones; only one count was recorded for roughly a tenth of them. The ten largest clones represent 4.6% of the sample. The sequencing input was PBMCs. These receptors came from a woman aged 18-30 years in good health and CMV-seropositive.

The chain carries TRBV30 and TRBJ1-2; D is perhaps TRBD1 (5 bases). Trimming took 5 bases from V and 2 from J, leaving 18 bases between them. The CDR3 totals 15 residues. CDR1 and CDR2 from the germline V gene are GTSNPN and SVGIG (reference sequence). The CDR3 region has the DNA TGTGCCTGGGAGTCCCTCCACCCAGGGAACTATGGCTACACCTTC. This encodes CAWESLHPGNYGYTF.

The chain combines TRBV18 with TRBJ2-7; 9 bases align to TRBD1. Germline V lookup: CDR1 KGHSH, CDR2 LQKENI. V dropped 0 bases and J dropped 2; count of bases not matched to a gene: 8. The CDR3 is 17 residues long. In nucleotides, the CDR3 is TGTGCCAGCTCACCACCGGAGGGACAGGGATTCACCTACGAGCAGTACTTC. It yields the protein CASSPPEGQGFTYEQYF. The whole variable domain, remainder taken from reference TRBV18 and TRBJ2-7, is NAGVMQNPRHLVRRRGQEARLRCSPMKGHSHVYWYRQLPEEGLKFMVYLQKENIIDESGMPKERFSAEFPKEGPSILRIQQVVRGDSAAYFCASSPPEGQGFTYEQYFGPGTRLTVT.

The J gene is TRBJ2-7, the V gene TRBV14, with TRBD1 matching over 8 bases. From germline, CDR1 is SGHDN and CDR2 FVKESK. With 5 bases clipped from V and 2 bases from J, the junction kept 2 bases outside the gene matches. This CDR3 is 13 amino acids long. Written as DNA, the CDR3 is TGTGCCAGCAGCTTGGACAGGGCCTACGAGCAGTACTTC. Its translation: CASSLDRAYEQYF.

There are a few counts of this clone. The chain carries TRBV27 and TRBJ1-1; D gene ambiguous. The CDR3 totals 14 residues. Germline CDR1 is MNHEY and CDR2 is SMNVEV (reference sequence). With 5 bases removed from V and 0 bases from J, the gap between germline ends came to 10 bases. Here the CDR3 DNA reads TGTGCCAGCAGTCTCCGGAGGATGAACACTGAAGCTTTCTTT. This translates into CASSLRRMNTEAFF.

This clone was detected a few times. V and J are TRBV28 and TRBJ2-6; TRBD2 is a possible D gene (6 bases). Trimming left V 2 bases short and J 2 bases short, with 13 bases between. The germline CDR1 and CDR2 sequences are MDHEN and SYDVKM. The CDR3 length is 17 residues. The CDR3 sequence: CASSLRPGGAGANVLTF. The DNA for the CDR3 is TGTGCCAGCAGTTTAAGACCCGGGGGAGCTGGGGCCAACGTCCTGACTTTC.

This clone was picked up a small number of times. This chain joins TRBV10-3 and TRBJ2-1; D call uncertain. With 11 bases removed from V and 2 bases from J, the gap between germline ends came to 19 bases. This CDR3 is built from 15 residues. Germline V CDR1 and CDR2: ENHRY, SYGVKD. The CDR3 protein is CAAAFQANPYNEQFF. DNA of the CDR3: TGTGCCGCCGCATTCCAGGCAAATCCCTACAATGAGCAGTTCTTC.

This clone was seen a few times. The J gene is TRBJ1-2, the V gene TRBV7-8, with D perhaps matching TRBD1 (5 bases). CDR1 is SGHVS and CDR2 is FQNEAQ in the germline V gene. The CDR3 extends over 14 amino acids. V lost 5 bases and J lost 2, with 12 bases in between. CDR3 nucleotides: TGTGCCAGCAGCCGATCGGGGGGGAACTATGGCTACACCTTC. Translation gives CASSRSGGNYGYTF.

This clone came up a few times. This chain links TRBV7-9 with TRBJ1-2; no clear D gene. V lost 0 bases and J 7 bases, leaving 12 bases between the germline ends. The CDR3 length is 14 residues. Per the germline V gene, CDR1 is SEHNR and CDR2 is FQNEAQ (reference sequence). The CDR3 region is CASSLAASLGGYTF. Here the CDR3 DNA reads TGTGCCAGCAGCTTAGCAGCGTCCCTCGGTGGCTACACCTTC.

The chain couples TRBV27 to TRBJ2-4, with D possibly being TRBD2 (6 bases). Trimming shortened V by 5 bases and J by 7 bases, and 15 bases separated the two germline ends. The CDR3 totals 14 residues. CDR1 and CDR2 from the germline V gene are MNHEY and SMNVEV (reference sequence). The CDR3 nucleotides are TGTGCCAGCAGTATGGGGGGATTCCTGAACATTCAGTACTTC. It encodes CASSMGGFLNIQYF.

The genes are TRBV28 and TRBJ2-1; 11 positions match TRBD2. CDR1 is MDHEN and CDR2 is SYDVKM in the germline V gene. This CDR3 spans 15 amino acids. The J segment lost 3 bases and the V segment lost 7 bases, leaving 5 bases of the junction unmatched. Here the CDR3 reads CASTLAGDFYNEQFF. CDR3 nucleotide sequence: TGTGCCAGCACACTAGCGGGAGATTTCTACAATGAGCAGTTCTTC.